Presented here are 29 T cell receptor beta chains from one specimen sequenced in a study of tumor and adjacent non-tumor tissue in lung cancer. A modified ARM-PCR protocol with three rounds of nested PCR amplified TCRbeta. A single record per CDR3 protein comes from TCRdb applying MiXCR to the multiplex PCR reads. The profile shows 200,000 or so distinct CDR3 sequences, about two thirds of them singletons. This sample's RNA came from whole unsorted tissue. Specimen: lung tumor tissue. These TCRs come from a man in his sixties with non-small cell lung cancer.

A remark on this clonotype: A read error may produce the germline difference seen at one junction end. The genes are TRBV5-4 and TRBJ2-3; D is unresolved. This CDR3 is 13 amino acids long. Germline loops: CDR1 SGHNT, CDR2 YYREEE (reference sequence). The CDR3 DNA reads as TGTGCCGGCAGCTTACATAGCACAGATACGCAGTATTTT. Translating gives CAGSLHSTDTQYF.

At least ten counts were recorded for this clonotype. This CDR3 is CSGRGQMKETQYF. CDR3 DNA: TGCAGTGGCAGGGGGCAGATGAAAGAGACCCAGTACTTC. V gene TRBV20-1 combines with J gene TRBJ2-5; 8 nucleotides agree with TRBD1. Unmatched junction bases numbered 7, after V lost 7 bases and J lost 3 bases. Looked up from germline, CDR1 is DFQATT and CDR2 is SNEGSKA (reference sequence). This CDR3 is 13 amino acids long.

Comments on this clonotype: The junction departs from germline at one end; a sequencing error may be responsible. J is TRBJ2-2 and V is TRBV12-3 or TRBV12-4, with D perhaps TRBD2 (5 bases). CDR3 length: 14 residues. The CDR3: CASSQSVSHGELFF. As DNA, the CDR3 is TGTGCCAGCAGTCAGTCGGTGTCCCACGGGGAGCTATTTTTT.

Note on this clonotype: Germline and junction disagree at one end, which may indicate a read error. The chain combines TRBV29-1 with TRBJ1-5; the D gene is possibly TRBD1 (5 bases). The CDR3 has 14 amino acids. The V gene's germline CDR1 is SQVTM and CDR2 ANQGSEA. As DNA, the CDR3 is TGCAGCGTCGCCGACATCGAGGGGCGACAGCCCCCGCATTTT. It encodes CSVADIEGRQPPHF.

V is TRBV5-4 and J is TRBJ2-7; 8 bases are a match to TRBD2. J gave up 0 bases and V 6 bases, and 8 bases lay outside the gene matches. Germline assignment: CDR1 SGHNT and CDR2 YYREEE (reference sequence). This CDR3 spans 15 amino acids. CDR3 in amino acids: CASNNREGSSYEQYF. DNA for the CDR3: TGTGCCAGCAACAACCGGGAGGGGAGCTCCTACGAGCAGTACTTC.

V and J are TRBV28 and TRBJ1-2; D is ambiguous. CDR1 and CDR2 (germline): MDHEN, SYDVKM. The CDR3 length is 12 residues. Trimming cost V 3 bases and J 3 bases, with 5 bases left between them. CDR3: CASSFRDYGYTF. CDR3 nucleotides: TGTGCCAGCAGTTTCCGAGACTATGGCTACACCTTC.

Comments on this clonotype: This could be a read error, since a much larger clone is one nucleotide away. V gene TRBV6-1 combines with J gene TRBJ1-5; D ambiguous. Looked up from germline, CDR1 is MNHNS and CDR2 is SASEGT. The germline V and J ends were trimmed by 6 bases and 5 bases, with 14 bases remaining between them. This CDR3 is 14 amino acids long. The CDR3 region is CASRGAGGDQPQHF. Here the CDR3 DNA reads TGTGCCAGCAGAGGAGCGGGAGGCGATCAGCCCCAGCATTTT.

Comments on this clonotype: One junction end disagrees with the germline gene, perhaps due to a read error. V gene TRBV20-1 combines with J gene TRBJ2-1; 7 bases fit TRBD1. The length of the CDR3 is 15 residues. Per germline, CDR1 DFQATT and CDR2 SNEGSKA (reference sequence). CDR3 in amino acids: CSASSLSRGGNKQFF. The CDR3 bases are TGCAGTGCTAGCTCTCTGTCACGAGGGGGCAATAAGCAGTTCTTC.

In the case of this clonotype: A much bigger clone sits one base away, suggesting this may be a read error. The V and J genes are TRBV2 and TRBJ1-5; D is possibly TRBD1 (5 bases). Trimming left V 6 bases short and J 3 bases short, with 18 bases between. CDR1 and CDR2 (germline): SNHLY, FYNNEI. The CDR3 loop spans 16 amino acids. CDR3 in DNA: TGTGCCAGCAGGGGGGACGTGGGAAGGGACAATCAGCCCCAGCATTTT. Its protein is CASRGDVGRDNQPQHF.

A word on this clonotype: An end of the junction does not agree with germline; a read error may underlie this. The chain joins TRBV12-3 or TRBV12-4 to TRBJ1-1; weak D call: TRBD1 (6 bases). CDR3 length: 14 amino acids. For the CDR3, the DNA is TGTGCCAGCAGTTTCTCCGACAGGCGCACTGAAACTTTCTTT. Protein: CASSFSDRRTETFF.

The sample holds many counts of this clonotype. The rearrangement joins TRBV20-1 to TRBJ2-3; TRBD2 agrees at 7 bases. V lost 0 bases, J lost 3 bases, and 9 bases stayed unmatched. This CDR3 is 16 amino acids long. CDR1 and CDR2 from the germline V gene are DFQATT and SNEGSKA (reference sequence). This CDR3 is CSARDPGTGGTDTQYF. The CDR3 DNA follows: TGCAGTGCTAGAGATCCTGGGACGGGAGGTACAGATACGCAGTATTTT.

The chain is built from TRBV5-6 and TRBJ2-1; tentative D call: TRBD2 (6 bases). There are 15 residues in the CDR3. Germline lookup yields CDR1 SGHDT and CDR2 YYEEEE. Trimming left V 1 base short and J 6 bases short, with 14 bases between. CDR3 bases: TGTGCCAGCAGCTTGTTGACGGGAGAACGCAATGAGCAGTTCTTC. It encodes CASSLLTGERNEQFF.

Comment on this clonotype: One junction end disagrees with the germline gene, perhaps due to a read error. This chain's CDR3 is CASDNGGVTRHEQYF. The CDR3 DNA reads TGTGCCAGCGACAATGGGGGAGTCACTCGCCACGAGCAATACTTC. The V call is TRBV6-5, the J call TRBJ2-7, with D tentatively TRBD1 or TRBD2 (5 bases each). Germline assignment: CDR1 MNHEY and CDR2 SVGAGI. There are 15 residues in the CDR3.

CDR3 sequence (DNA): TGCGCCAGCAGCTTGGGGGGTTTAAACAATGAGCAGTTCTTC. It encodes CASSLGGLNNEQFF. The chain combines TRBV5-1 with TRBJ2-1; D unclear. The CDR3 contains 14 residues. The ends were cut back, 0 bases at V and 5 bases at J, with 9 bases in the middle. Germline values: CDR1 SGHRS, CDR2 YFSETQ.

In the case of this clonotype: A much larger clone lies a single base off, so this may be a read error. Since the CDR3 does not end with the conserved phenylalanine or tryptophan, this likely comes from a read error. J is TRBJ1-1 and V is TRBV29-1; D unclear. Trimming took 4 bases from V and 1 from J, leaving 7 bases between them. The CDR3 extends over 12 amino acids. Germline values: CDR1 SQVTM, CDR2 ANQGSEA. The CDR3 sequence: CSVVVQNTEAFY. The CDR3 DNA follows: TGCAGCGTTGTAGTACAGAACACTGAAGCTTTCTAT.

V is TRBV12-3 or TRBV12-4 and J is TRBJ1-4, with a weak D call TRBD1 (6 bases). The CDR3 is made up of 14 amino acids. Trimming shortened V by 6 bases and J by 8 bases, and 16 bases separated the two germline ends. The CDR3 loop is CASSPTGSGEKLFF. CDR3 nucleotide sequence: TGTGCCAGCAGCCCTACAGGGAGTGGGGAAAAACTGTTTTTT.

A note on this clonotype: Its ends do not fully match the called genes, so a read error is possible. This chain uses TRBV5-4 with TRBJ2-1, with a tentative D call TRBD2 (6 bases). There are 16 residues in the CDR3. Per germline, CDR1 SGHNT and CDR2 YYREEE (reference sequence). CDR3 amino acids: CASNLPGRRTNNEQFF. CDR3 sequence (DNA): TGTGCCAGCAACTTGCCCGGCCGGAGGACTAACAATGAGCAGTTCTTC.

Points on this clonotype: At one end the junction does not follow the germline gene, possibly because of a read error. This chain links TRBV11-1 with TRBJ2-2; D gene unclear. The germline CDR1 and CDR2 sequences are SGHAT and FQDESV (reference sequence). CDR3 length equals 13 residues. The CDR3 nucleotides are TGTGCCAGCAGCTTAGAAGCTAACGGGCAGCTGTTTTTT. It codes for CASSLEANGQLFF.

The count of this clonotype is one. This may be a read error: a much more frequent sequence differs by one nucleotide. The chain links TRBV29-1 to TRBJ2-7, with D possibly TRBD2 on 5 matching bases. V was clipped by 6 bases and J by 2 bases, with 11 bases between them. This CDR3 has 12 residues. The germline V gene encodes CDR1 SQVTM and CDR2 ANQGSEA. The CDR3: CSVGINTYEQYF. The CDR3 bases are TGCAGCGTCGGGATAAATACCTACGAGCAGTACTTC.

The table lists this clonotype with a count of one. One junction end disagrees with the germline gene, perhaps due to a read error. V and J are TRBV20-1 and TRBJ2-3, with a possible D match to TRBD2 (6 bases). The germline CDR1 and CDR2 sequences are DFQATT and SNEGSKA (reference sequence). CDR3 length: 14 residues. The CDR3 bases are TGCAGTGCCCGCCCGGCTAGCGACATAGATACGCAGTGTTTT. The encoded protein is CSARPASDIDTQCF.

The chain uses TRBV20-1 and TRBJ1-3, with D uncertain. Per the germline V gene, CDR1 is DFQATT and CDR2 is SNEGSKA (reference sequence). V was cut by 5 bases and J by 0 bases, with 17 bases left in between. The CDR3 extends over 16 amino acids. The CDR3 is CSAGPSRRYSGNTIYF. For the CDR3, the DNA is TGCAGTGCTGGGCCATCCAGGAGATACTCTGGAAACACCATATATTTT.

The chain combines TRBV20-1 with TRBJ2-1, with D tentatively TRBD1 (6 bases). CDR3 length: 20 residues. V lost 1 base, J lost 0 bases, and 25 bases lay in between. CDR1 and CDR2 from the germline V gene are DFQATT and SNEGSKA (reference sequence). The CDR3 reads CSARGSQQGTTKSSYNEQFF. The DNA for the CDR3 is TGCAGTGCTAGAGGGTCGCAACAGGGTACTACCAAAAGCTCCTACAATGAGCAGTTCTTC.

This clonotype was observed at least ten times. CDR3 sequence reads: CASSYSYPGQTGNTIYF. The CDR3 bases are TGTGCCAGCAGTTACTCGTATCCGGGACAGACTGGAAACACCATATATTTT. The chain links TRBV6-5 to TRBJ1-3; the match to TRBD1 covers 7 bases. The CDR3 loop spans 17 amino acids. Germline-derived CDR1 and CDR2 are MNHEY and SVGAGI. Unmatched junction bases numbered 7, after V lost 0 bases and J lost 2 bases.

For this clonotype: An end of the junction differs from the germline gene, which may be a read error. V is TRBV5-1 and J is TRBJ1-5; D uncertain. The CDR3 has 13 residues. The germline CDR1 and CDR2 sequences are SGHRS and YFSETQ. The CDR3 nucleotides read TGCGCCAGCAGTTTGGCGGGGTGGCAGCCCCAGCATTTT. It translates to CASSLAGWQPQHF.

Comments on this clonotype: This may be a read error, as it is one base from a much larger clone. CDR3 DNA sequence: TGTGCCAGCAGACCAGCTAACGGCACCTTCTACGAGCAGTACTTC. Protein: CASRPANGTFYEQYF. The rearrangement links TRBV12-3 or TRBV12-4 to TRBJ2-7; D ambiguous. The CDR3 contains 15 residues. V lost 6 bases to trimming and J lost 3 bases, with 18 bases between them.

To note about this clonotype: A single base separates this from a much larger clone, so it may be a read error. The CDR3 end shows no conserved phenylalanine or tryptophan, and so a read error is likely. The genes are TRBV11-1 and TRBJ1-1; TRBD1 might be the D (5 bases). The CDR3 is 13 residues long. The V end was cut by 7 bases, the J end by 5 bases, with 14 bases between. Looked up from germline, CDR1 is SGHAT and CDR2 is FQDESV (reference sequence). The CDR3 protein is CASTRYRQTEAFL. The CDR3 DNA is TGTGCCAGCACCAGGTACAGGCAGACTGAAGCTTTCCTT.

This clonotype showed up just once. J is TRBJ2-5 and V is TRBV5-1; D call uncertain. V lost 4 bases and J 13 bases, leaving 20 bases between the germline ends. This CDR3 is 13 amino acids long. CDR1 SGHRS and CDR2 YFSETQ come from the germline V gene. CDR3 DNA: TGCGCCAGCAGCGCCCAGGCCCAAGAGACCTGGTACTTC. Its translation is CASSAQAQETWYF. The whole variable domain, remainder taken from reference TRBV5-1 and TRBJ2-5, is KAGVTQTPRYLIKTRGQQVTLSCSPISGHRSVSWYQQTPGQGLQFLFEYFSETQRNKGNFPGRFSGRQFSNSRSEMNVSTLELGDSALYLCASSAQAQETWYFGPGTRLLVL.

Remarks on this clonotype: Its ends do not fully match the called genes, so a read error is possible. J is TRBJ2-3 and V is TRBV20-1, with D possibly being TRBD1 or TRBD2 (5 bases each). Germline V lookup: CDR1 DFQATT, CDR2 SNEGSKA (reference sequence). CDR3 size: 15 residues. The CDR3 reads CIARDGAATIDTQYF. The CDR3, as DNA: TGCATTGCTCGCGACGGGGCAGCGACCATAGATACGCAGTATTTT.

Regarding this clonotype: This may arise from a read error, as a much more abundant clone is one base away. The CDR3 protein is CASISGGGSSGEQYF. The CDR3 region has the DNA TGTGCCAGCATCTCAGGAGGGGGTAGCTCAGGCGAGCAGTACTTC. The V gene is TRBV7-9, the J gene TRBJ2-7; perhaps D is TRBD1 or TRBD2 (6 bases each). The CDR3 sequence is 15 residues long. The ends were cut back, 7 bases at V and 6 bases at J, with 22 bases in the middle. From germline, CDR1 is SEHNR and CDR2 FQNEAQ (reference sequence).